This TCR beta chain emerged from a study of cytomegalovirus exposure and HLA in healthy donors. Concerning this clone itself: Its antigen is unknown.

The CDR3 contains 15 residues. J lost 4 bases, V lost 7 bases, and 9 bases had no gene match. Germline CDR1 is SGHTA and CDR2 is FQGTGA. The primer mix had 60 Vbeta and 13 Jbeta primers. Sequencing was performed with immunoSEQ multiplex PCR; in TCRdb, only in-frame clones are kept and a portion is missing. Of some 200,000 clones in the sample, roughly 84% were seen once. Findings and limits, study-wide: Most TCR beta V segments were productive about 87% or about 30% of the time in an earlier analysis.

This sequence joins TRBV7-3 and TRBJ2-3; the match to TRBD1 covers 9 bases. Sequencing was done on a sample of PBMCs. The clonotype originates from a woman aged 45-59 years in good health and CMV-seropositive. CDR3 nucleotide sequence: TGTGCCAGCACCTCCGGGACAGGGAAGGCAGATACGCAGTATTTT. Protein: CASTSGTGKADTQYF.